The T cell receptor (beta chain) under discussion was sequenced for a study of response to subunit inactivated influenza vaccine. Study observations and caveats: That few new T cells are recruited by each seasonal influenza vaccination was the authors' suggestion.

On this clonotype: As yet, its antigen is unknown.

TCRdb re-called the RT-PCR reads through MiXCR, storing one row per CDR3 protein. Found here are 500,000 to 600,000 distinct CDR3 sequences, 13% to 15% of them singletons; the top ten hold around 10%. The CDR3 extends over 14 amino acids. V lost 1 base, J lost 6 bases, and 10 bases lay in between. Germline V CDR1 and CDR2: SEHNR, FQNEAQ (reference sequence). Sequencing was performed on PBMCs from blood, taken 11 to 12 days after vaccination. This chain links TRBV7-9 with TRBJ2-4, with D perhaps assigned TRBD1 or TRBD2 (5 bases each). The sequence came from a man in his forties or fifties who received an inactivated influenza vaccine. The chain's CDR3 is CASSLEWDRNIQYF. The CDR3 coding sequence is TGTGCCAGCAGCTTAGAATGGGACCGAAACATTCAGTACTTC.